The 30 T cell receptor beta chains reported below all come from one sample, sequenced in a study of technical replicates of blood from a few donors. Assay: immunoSEQ multiplex PCR; the TCRdb copy retains only in-frame clones and omits some. The sample includes over 50,000 clones, more than 75% of them seen just once. Source material: PBMCs. Source of these receptors: a human donor in good health. Some clones in this sample may be carry-over from other donors' samples.

The sample holds one count of this clone. The genes are TRBV11-2 and TRBJ1-6; 8 bases line up with TRBD1. This CDR3 spans 15 amino acids. Germline V gene lookup returns CDR1 SGHAT and CDR2 FQNNGV. J gave up 9 bases and V 5 bases, and 9 bases lay outside the gene matches. This chain's CDR3 is CASSGLTGGSSPLHF. For the CDR3, the DNA is TGTGCCAGCAGCGGTCTTACAGGGGGAAGTTCACCCCTCCACTTT.

The CDR3 protein is CASSWSTSGNYEQYF. CDR3 bases: TGTGCCAGCAGTTGGTCTACTAGCGGAAATTACGAGCAGTACTTC. This sequence joins TRBV27 and TRBJ2-7; TRBD2 agrees at 8 bases. CDR3 length: 15 amino acids. CDR1 and CDR2 from the germline V gene are MNHEY and SMNVEV (reference sequence). The V segment lost 4 bases and the J segment 4 bases; nucleotides outside the gene matches: 9.

The sample holds a few counts of this clone. This chain uses TRBV4-2 with TRBJ2-3; 7 nucleotides align to TRBD1. Germline CDR1 reads LGHNA; CDR2 reads YNFKEQ. The CDR3 is 15 amino acids. With 2 bases clipped from V and 1 base from J, the junction kept 3 bases outside the gene matches. CDR3 residues: CASSQNQGGTDTQYF. CDR3 nucleotides: TGTGCCAGCAGCCAAAATCAGGGGGGCACAGATACGCAGTATTTT.

The chain links TRBV10-3 to TRBJ2-1; weak D call: TRBD2 (5 bases). The V gene lost 2 bases and the J gene lost 3 bases, with 14 bases spanning the gap. Germline assignment: CDR1 ENHRY and CDR2 SYGVKD. CDR3 length: 16 residues. CDR3 region: CAISEGPASFYNEQFF. CDR3 coding DNA: TGTGCCATCAGTGAGGGGCCAGCTAGCTTCTACAATGAGCAGTTCTTC.

The V gene is TRBV4-2, the J gene TRBJ2-1; 12 positions match TRBD2. The CDR3 spans 14 residues. Germline lookup yields CDR1 LGHNA and CDR2 YNFKEQ. V lost 8 bases, J lost 6 bases, and 5 bases stayed unmatched. The CDR3 DNA reads as TGTGCCAGCGACCCTAGCGGGGGGGCCAATGAGCAGTTCTTC. It encodes CASDPSGGANEQFF.

The chain combines TRBV6-5 with TRBJ2-3, with D perhaps matching TRBD1 (6 bases). Trimming removed 6 bases from V and 1 base from J, with 8 bases in between. The CDR3 extends over 13 amino acids. Germline V CDR1 and CDR2: MNHEY, SVGAGI. CDR3: CASRGHGTDTQYF. CDR3 nucleotide sequence: TGTGCCAGCAGGGGACACGGCACAGATACGCAGTATTTT.

This chain connects TRBV25-1 to TRBJ1-4; the D is unclear. This CDR3 is 15 amino acids long. The germline CDR1 and CDR2 sequences are MGHDK and SYGVNS. V lost 6 bases, J lost 3 bases, and 14 bases lay in between. In nucleotides, the CDR3 is TGTGCCAGCAGCGAACTAGAGCCAGCTAATGAAAAACTGTTTTTT. Amino acid sequence: CASSELEPANEKLFF.

This clone was recorded only once. This chain joins TRBV7-6 and TRBJ2-3, with 13 bases aligning to TRBD2. V was clipped by 6 bases and J by 2 bases; unmatched bases: 2. The germline CDR1 and CDR2 sequences are SGHVS and FNYEAQ. This CDR3 region has 15 residues. CDR3 sequence reads: CASRGTSGATDTQYF. The CDR3 DNA sequence: TGTGCCAGCAGAGGGACTAGCGGGGCCACAGATACGCAGTATTTT.

The rearrangement links TRBV29-1 to TRBJ2-7; D possibly corresponds to TRBD2 (5 bases). The CDR3 has 13 residues. Germline V gene data show CDR1 as SQVTM and CDR2 as ANQGSEA. With 5 bases removed from V and 3 bases from J, the gap between germline ends came to 14 bases. The CDR3 coding sequence is TGCAGCGTTTCCTCCCGGGGTGGCTACGAGCAGTACTTC. This codes for CSVSSRGGYEQYF.

This clone came up once. V usage is TRBV25-1 and J usage is TRBJ2-7; D is unclear. Germline CDR1 reads MGHDK; CDR2 reads SYGVNS. The V gene lost 5 bases and the J gene lost 0 bases, with 5 bases spanning the gap. This CDR3 is 12 amino acids long. In nucleotides, the CDR3 is TGTGCCAGCAGTTTCAGCTCCTACGAGCAGTACTTC. Protein: CASSFSSYEQYF.

The chain combines TRBV4-3 with TRBJ2-1; possible D gene TRBD1, 5 bases. The V gene lost 5 bases and the J gene lost 4 bases, with 9 bases spanning the gap. The V gene's germline CDR1 is LGHNA and CDR2 YSLEER. This CDR3 is built from 13 residues. The CDR3, as DNA: TGCGCCAGCAGCTCTCGACAGTACAATGAGCAGTTCTTC. It encodes CASSSRQYNEQFF.

In the case of this clone: A read error may account for a junction end that differs from germline. V gene TRBV5-4 combines with J gene TRBJ2-1; D is undetermined. Germline V gene lookup returns CDR1 SGHNT and CDR2 YYREEE (reference sequence). The CDR3 consists of 16 residues. CDR3 amino acids: CASSFDSQTPYHEQFF. In DNA form, the CDR3 reads TGTGCCAGCAGCTTCGACTCCCAAACTCCCTACCATGAGCAGTTCTTC.

This chain connects TRBV4-1 to TRBJ1-3; no clear D. The CDR3 totals 15 residues. V gave up 0 bases and J gave up 1 base, with 7 bases separating them. From germline, CDR1 is MGHRA and CDR2 YSYEKL. The CDR3 loop is CASSQEHKSGNTIYF. CDR3 sequence (DNA): TGCGCCAGCAGCCAAGAACACAAGTCTGGAAACACCATATATTTT.

The V gene is TRBV9, the J gene TRBJ2-5; TRBD2 matches at 11 bases. Germline CDR1 and CDR2: SGDLS and YYNGEE. This CDR3 spans 15 amino acids. Unmatched junction bases numbered 6, after V lost 4 bases and J lost 4 bases. The CDR3 here is CASSPGTSGRETQYF. The DNA of the CDR3 is TGTGCCAGCAGCCCGGGGACTAGCGGCAGAGAGACCCAGTACTTC.

The chain is built from TRBV6-1 and TRBJ2-1, with D possibly matching TRBD1 (6 bases). The germline CDR1 and CDR2 sequences are MNHNS and SASEGT. V shed 0 bases and J shed 5 bases, with 14 bases lying between them. The CDR3 sequence is 16 residues long. CDR3 sequence: CASSEAFRDINNEQFF. CDR3 in DNA: TGTGCCAGCAGTGAAGCGTTCAGGGACATAAACAATGAGCAGTTCTTC.

Concerning this clone itself: The sample holds other DNA sequences that translate to the same CDR3. The chain joins TRBV7-9 to TRBJ1-1, with D unresolved. V was pared by 1 base and J by 0 bases, with 12 bases between. The CDR3 length is 16 residues. The germline V gene has CDR1 SEHNR and CDR2 FQNEAQ (reference sequence). CDR3 DNA sequence: TGTGCCAGCAGCTTAGAGTCCTACAGCTTGAACACTGAAGCTTTCTTT. Amino acids: CASSLESYSLNTEAFF.

The chain uses TRBV19 and TRBJ1-5; unclear D gene. Trimming removed 4 bases at V and 0 bases at J, with 10 bases between. Germline assignment: CDR1 LNHDA and CDR2 SQIVND (reference sequence). The CDR3 contains 15 residues. This CDR3 reads CASSTTDYSNQPQHF. CDR3 in DNA: TGTGCCAGTAGTACCACAGATTATAGCAATCAGCCCCAGCATTTT.

The chain joins TRBV4-3 to TRBJ2-5; D remains ambiguous. Germline V gene sequence: CDR1 LGHNA, CDR2 YSLEER. The CDR3 is 13 amino acids. Trimming pared 1 base from V and 5 bases from J, leaving 8 bases between. CDR3 in DNA: TGCGCCAGCAGCCAAGCGGTTTTGGAGACCCAGTACTTC. Translation: CASSQAVLETQYF.

V and J are TRBV6-4 and TRBJ2-3; TRBD2 might be the D (5 bases). Germline V CDR1 and CDR2: MRHNA, SNTAGT. The CDR3 runs to 13 residues. V dropped 2 bases and J dropped 4 bases, with 7 bases sitting between them. The CDR3 nucleotides are TGTGCCAGCAGTGACGGAGGAGCAGATACGCAGTATTTT. This sequence encodes CASSDGGADTQYF.

In its sample, this clone was seen once. The chain combines TRBV5-4 with TRBJ1-2; D unclear. CDR1 is SGHNT, CDR2 YYREEE, per germline (reference sequence). Trimming took off 0 bases at V and 11 bases at J, with 11 bases between the two ends. This CDR3 has 12 amino acids. CDR3 sequence: CASSLAARVYTF. Here the CDR3 DNA reads TGTGCCAGCAGCTTGGCTGCGAGGGTTTACACCTTC.

The rearrangement joins TRBV7-8 to TRBJ2-1; the D is unclear. The V end was cut by 5 bases, the J end by 3 bases, with 17 bases between. CDR3 length: 16 residues. Germline lookup yields CDR1 SGHVS and CDR2 FQNEAQ. The CDR3 sequence is CASSLVRLTFYNEQFF. The DNA of the CDR3 is TGTGCCAGCAGCCTCGTGAGGCTAACTTTCTACAATGAGCAGTTCTTC.

Details on this clone: Compared with germline, one end of the junction differs, possibly owing to a read error. The chain has TRBV6-4 and TRBJ2-2, with a tentative D call TRBD2 (6 bases). Germline lookup yields CDR1 MRHNA and CDR2 SNTAGT. The CDR3 is 16 amino acids. CDR3 region: CASSEGSSEVTEELFF. CDR3 nucleotides: TGTGCCAGCAGTGAGGGCTCTAGCGAGGTGACCGAGGAGCTGTTTTTT.

The V call is TRBV7-3, the J call TRBJ2-1; TRBD1 agrees at 8 bases. There are 13 residues in the CDR3. V gave up 3 bases and J gave up 8 bases; unmatched junction bases: 3. CDR1 SGHTA and CDR2 FQGTGA come from the germline V gene. CDR3 region: CASSLDRVHEQFF. The CDR3 region has the DNA TGTGCCAGCAGCTTGGACAGGGTCCATGAGCAGTTCTTC. The variable domain in full, completed from reference TRBV7-3 and TRBJ2-1, reads GAGVSQTPSNKVTEKGKYVELRCDPISGHTALYWYRQSLGQGPEFLIYFQGTGAADDSGLPNDRFFAVRPEGSVSTLKIQRTERGDSAVYLCASSLDRVHEQFFGPGTRLTVL.

The V and J genes are TRBV7-2 and TRBJ1-1; D gene uncertain. CDR3 length equals 14 residues. V was cut by 5 bases and J by 2 bases, with 12 bases left in between. CDR1 is SGHTA, CDR2 FQGNSA, per germline. The CDR3 reads CASSPRGSNTEAFF. The CDR3 region has the DNA TGTGCCAGCAGCCCCCGCGGCAGCAACACTGAAGCTTTCTTT.

The V gene is TRBV11-1, the J gene TRBJ2-5; TRBD2 aligns across 8 bases. V was pared by 2 bases and J by 1 base, with 3 bases of the junction left unmatched. Germline lookup yields CDR1 SGHAT and CDR2 FQDESV (reference sequence). The CDR3 is 15 amino acids. CDR3 coding DNA: TGTGCCAGCAGCTTATTAGCGGGGAGCCAAGAGACCCAGTACTTC. This translates into CASSLLAGSQETQYF.

The V call is TRBV6-6, the J call TRBJ2-1; 8 positions agree with TRBD2. V was pared by 7 bases and J by 4 bases, with 6 bases of the junction left unmatched. This CDR3 region has 14 residues. Per the germline V gene, CDR1 is MNHNY and CDR2 is SVGAGI (reference sequence). The CDR3 DNA sequence: TGTGCCAGCACTGAACTAGCGGTGTACAATGAGCAGTTCTTC. Its protein is CASTELAVYNEQFF.

The V and J genes are TRBV6-4 and TRBJ1-2; maybe TRBD1 (5 bases). Trimming took 4 bases from V and 5 from J, leaving 11 bases between them. Germline CDR1 is MRHNA and CDR2 is SNTAGT. This CDR3 spans 13 amino acids. CDR3 DNA: TGTGCCAGCAGTGTAGGGGTTGGGTATGGCTACACCTTC. This translates into CASSVGVGYGYTF.

The chain uses TRBV18 and TRBJ1-1; 11 nucleotides line up with TRBD1. After removal of 6 bases from V and 4 bases from J, the junction contained 1 base not matched to a gene. The CDR3 sequence is 13 residues long. Germline lookup yields CDR1 KGHSH and CDR2 LQKENI. The CDR3 DNA reads as TGTGCCAGCTCCGGACAGGGGGCCACTGAAGCTTTCTTT. It codes for CASSGQGATEAFF.

The chain joins TRBV30 to TRBJ1-1, with a possible D match to TRBD1 (5 bases). This CDR3 spans 14 amino acids. Trimming cost V 2 bases and J 1 base, with 11 bases left between them. Germline CDR1 and CDR2: GTSNPN and SVGIG (reference sequence). CDR3 residues: CAWSPGLSNTEAFF. DNA of the CDR3: TGTGCCTGGAGTCCGGGACTCTCGAACACTGAAGCTTTCTTT.

V gene TRBV11-2 combines with J gene TRBJ2-1, with TRBD2 matching over 12 bases. CDR1 is SGHAT, CDR2 FQNNGV, per germline. V gave up 4 bases and J gave up 10 bases; unmatched junction bases: 8. The CDR3 extends over 15 amino acids. The CDR3 protein is CASSSRTSGMGEQFF. The CDR3 DNA reads TGTGCCAGCAGCTCGAGGACTAGCGGGATGGGGGAGCAGTTCTTC.